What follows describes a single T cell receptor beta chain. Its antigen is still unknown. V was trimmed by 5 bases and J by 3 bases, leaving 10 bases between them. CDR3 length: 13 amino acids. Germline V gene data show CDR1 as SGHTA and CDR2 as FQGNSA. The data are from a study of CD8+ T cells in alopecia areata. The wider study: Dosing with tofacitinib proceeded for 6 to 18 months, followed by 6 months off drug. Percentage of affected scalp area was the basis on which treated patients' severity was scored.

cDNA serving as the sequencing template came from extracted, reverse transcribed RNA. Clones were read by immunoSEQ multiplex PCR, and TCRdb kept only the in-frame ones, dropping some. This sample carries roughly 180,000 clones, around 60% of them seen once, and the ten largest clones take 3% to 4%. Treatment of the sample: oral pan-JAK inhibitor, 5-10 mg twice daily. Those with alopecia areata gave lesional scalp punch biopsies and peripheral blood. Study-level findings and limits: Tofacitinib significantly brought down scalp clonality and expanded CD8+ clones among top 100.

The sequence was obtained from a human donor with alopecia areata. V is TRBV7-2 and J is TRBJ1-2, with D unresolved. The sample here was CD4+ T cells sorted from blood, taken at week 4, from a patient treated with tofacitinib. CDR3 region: CASSAQPDYGYTF. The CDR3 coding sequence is TGTGCCAGCAGCGCGCAACCGGACTATGGCTACACCTTC.